Below, 29 T cell receptor beta chains from the same sample are listed, as sequenced in a study of regulatory T cells in long-lasting Graves disease (dated by TCRdb to the early 2020s). Receptors were amplified or captured by multiplex PCR. Sequencer: Illumina HiSeq 4000. iRepertoire HTBI primers and Arm-PCR amplification of CDR3 regions were used to construct TCR beta libraries. TCRdb reworked the public reads: Q25 trimming with fastp, MiXCR clone assembly, productive beta chains retained. Each CDR3 protein gets just one entry, which takes the most common genes and DNA from the rows behind it. Across this sample there are almost 350,000 distinct CDR3 sequences, with roughly a fifth seen only once. The leading ten clones occupy roughly 29% of the sample. The sample's time point, from its label and the paper: persistent/refractory GD, antithyroid drugs over 5 years with positive TRAb. For both TCR sequencing and RNA sequencing, RNA was extracted from PBMCs using TRIzol.

Sequenced material: peripheral blood mononuclear cells (PBMCs), taken when the disease was refractory, from a patient treated with antithyroid drugs. These receptors came from a female donor with Graves disease.

This clonotype was seen a handful of times. This sequence joins TRBV6-1 and TRBJ1-1; possible D gene TRBD1, 5 bases. Trimming stripped 5 bases from V and 5 bases from J, with 21 bases between. The CDR3 is 16 residues long. Germline assignment: CDR1 MNHNS and CDR2 SASEGT. CDR3 DNA: TGTGCCAGCAGTCCCCGTTCCCGGGGCCGAGGGACTGAAGCTTTCTTT. Translated: CASSPRSRGRGTEAFF.

This clonotype was recorded at least ten times. The chain employs TRBV20-1 and TRBJ2-5, with a weak D call TRBD2 (5 bases). The CDR3 has 12 residues. Germline lookup yields CDR1 DFQATT and CDR2 SNEGSKA (reference sequence). Trimming shortened V by 6 bases and J by 5 bases, and 13 bases separated the two germline ends. Here the CDR3 DNA reads TGCAGTGCAACTAGTGCCGGGGAGACCCAGTACTTC. Translation: CSATSAGETQYF.

This chain joins TRBV12-3 or TRBV12-4 and TRBJ2-1; D gene uncertain. CDR3 length equals 14 residues. Deletions cut 7 bases from V and 2 bases from J, with 12 bases between. This chain's CDR3 is CASTSYSPYNEQFF. CDR3 in DNA: TGTGCCAGCACTTCTTATTCCCCCTACAATGAGCAGTTCTTC.

The chain combines TRBV15 with TRBJ1-6; 8 bases fit TRBD1. V gave up 5 bases and J gave up 9 bases; unmatched junction bases: 9. Germline assignment: CDR1 LNHNV and CDR2 YYDKDF (reference sequence). There are 15 residues in the CDR3. Here the CDR3 reads CATSSRTGTGSPLHF. CDR3 DNA sequence: TGTGCCACCAGCTCCCGGACAGGGACAGGTTCACCCCTCCACTTT.

V and J are TRBV7-9 and TRBJ2-3; unclear D gene. Germline CDR1 and CDR2: SEHNR and FQNEAQ (reference sequence). There are 12 residues in the CDR3. V was shortened by 5 bases and J by 6 bases, with 9 bases between the two germline ends. CDR3: CASSPGSDTQYF. The DNA for the CDR3 is TGTGCCAGCAGCCCCGGGTCGGATACGCAGTATTTT.

This clonotype was observed at least ten times. V gene TRBV7-2 combines with J gene TRBJ1-1; weak D call: TRBD1 (5 bases). The CDR3 runs to 14 residues. The germline V gene encodes CDR1 SGHTA and CDR2 FQGNSA. The V and J ends lost 5 bases and 3 bases respectively, with 13 bases between them. This CDR3 is CASSPRRVYTEAFF. The CDR3 DNA is TGTGCCAGCAGCCCCCGCAGGGTATACACTGAAGCTTTCTTT.

The V call is TRBV27, the J call TRBJ1-6; 7 nucleotides agree with TRBD1. Germline values: CDR1 MNHEY, CDR2 SMNVEV (reference sequence). This CDR3 is 14 amino acids long. With 8 bases clipped from V and 7 bases from J, the junction kept 8 bases outside the gene matches. In nucleotides, the CDR3 is TGTGCCAGCCGCCTGGGGGACAGAAATTCACCCCTCCACTTT. Amino acid sequence: CASRLGDRNSPLHF.

The V call is TRBV7-6, the J call TRBJ2-7; D possibly matches TRBD1 or TRBD2 (5 bases each). The germline V gene encodes CDR1 SGHVS and CDR2 FNYEAQ. V lost 4 bases, J lost 8 bases, and 9 bases lay in between. CDR3 size: 11 residues. CDR3 bases: TGTGCCAGCAGCTCCGAGGGACAGCAGTACTTC. Amino acids: CASSSEGQQYF.

This clonotype was detected ten times or more. The chain recombines TRBV6-1 with TRBJ2-5; D is perhaps TRBD1 or TRBD2 (7 bases each). The CDR3 runs to 14 residues. CDR1 and CDR2 from the germline V gene are MNHNS and SASEGT. Trimming removed 8 bases at V and 1 base at J, with 14 bases between. The CDR3 is CASVRGGGQETQYF. In DNA form, the CDR3 reads TGTGCCAGCGTCAGGGGGGGGGGCCAAGAGACCCAGTACTTC.

The rearrangement links TRBV20-1 to TRBJ1-1; 9 bases line up with TRBD1. CDR3 length: 16 residues. V shed 2 bases, J shed 1 base, and the junction held 8 bases outside the gene matches. Per germline, CDR1 DFQATT and CDR2 SNEGSKA (reference sequence). CDR3 sequence: CSARLILGQGNTEAFF. DNA for the CDR3: TGCAGTGCTAGACTTATATTGGGACAGGGGAACACTGAAGCTTTCTTT.

CDR3 loop: CASSEMLAKNIQYF. The CDR3 DNA sequence: TGTGCCAGCAGTGAAATGCTAGCCAAAAACATTCAGTACTTC. The chain couples TRBV6-1 to TRBJ2-4, with unresolved D. The germline V and J ends were trimmed by 2 bases and 0 bases, with 5 bases remaining between them. The CDR3 length is 14 residues. Germline CDR1 is MNHNS and CDR2 is SASEGT.

The V gene is TRBV6-1, the J gene TRBJ2-7; D gene unclear. V was trimmed by 6 bases and J by 3 bases, leaving 18 bases between them. Germline loops: CDR1 MNHNS, CDR2 SASEGT. This CDR3 has 15 residues. The CDR3 sequence: CASRGSFVRNYEQYF. The CDR3 nucleotides are TGTGCCAGCAGGGGATCTTTTGTGCGAAACTACGAGCAGTACTTC.

The J gene is TRBJ2-1, the V gene TRBV12-3 or TRBV12-4, with D unclear. The CDR3 loop spans 12 amino acids. V lost 5 bases and J 14 bases, leaving 16 bases between the germline ends. This chain's CDR3 is CASSPARIRKFF. The CDR3 coding sequence is TGTGCCAGCAGTCCCGCCCGAATAAGAAAGTTCTTC.

CDR3 region: CAISEPLGGSETQYF. The CDR3 coding sequence is TGTGCCATCAGTGAGCCGCTAGGGGGCTCGGAGACCCAGTACTTC. The rearrangement uses TRBV10-3 and TRBJ2-5, with 7 nucleotides matching TRBD1. The V and J ends lost 2 bases and 5 bases, in that order; junction bases with no gene match: 8. This CDR3 has 15 residues. Germline V CDR1 and CDR2: ENHRY, SYGVKD.

This clonotype was seen ten or more times. The DNA of the CDR3 is TGTGCCAGCAGTTACTCGTTAGGGCTCCAAGAGACCCAGTACTTC. It yields the protein CASSYSLGLQETQYF. The chain combines TRBV6-5 with TRBJ2-5; no firm D call. Germline V gene data show CDR1 as MNHEY and CDR2 as SVGAGI. This CDR3 contains 15 residues. The germline V and J ends were trimmed by 0 bases and 1 base, with 9 bases remaining between them.

This clonotype was counted many times. This chain uses TRBV10-3 with TRBJ2-7; 7 nucleotides agree with TRBD1. The CDR3 is made up of 13 amino acids. After removal of 4 bases from V and 5 bases from J, the junction contained 5 bases not matched to a gene. The germline gives CDR1 ENHRY, CDR2 SYGVKD. The CDR3: CAISARGFDEQYF. Here the CDR3 DNA reads TGTGCCATCAGTGCCAGGGGGTTCGACGAGCAGTACTTC.

This clonotype was detected a few times. The J gene is TRBJ2-7, the V gene TRBV9; D not certain. Trimming stripped 4 bases from V and 6 bases from J, with 8 bases between. Germline loops: CDR1 SGDLS, CDR2 YYNGEE. The CDR3 extends over 11 amino acids. The CDR3 DNA is TGTGCCAGCAGCCCCCTCTGCGAGCAGTACTTC. It codes for CASSPLCEQYF.

The gene calls are TRBV19 and TRBJ2-7; 8 nucleotides align to TRBD2. Germline CDR1 is LNHDA and CDR2 is SQIVND (reference sequence). With V trimmed by 4 bases and J by 6 bases, 8 bases remained unmatched. The CDR3 runs to 14 residues. This chain's CDR3 is CASSTAGTRVEQYF. The CDR3 bases are TGTGCCAGTAGTACCGCCGGGACTAGGGTCGAGCAGTACTTC.

There are many counts of this clonotype. The rearrangement joins TRBV6-1 to TRBJ1-4; TRBD1 agrees at 7 bases. Trimming cost V 7 bases and J 5 bases; bases outside gene matches: 7. CDR1 is MNHNS and CDR2 is SASEGT in the germline V gene. This CDR3 is built from 14 residues. The CDR3 nucleotides are TGTGCCAGCAAAATACAGGGGCGGAATGAAAAACTGTTTTTT. This translates into CASKIQGRNEKLFF.

This clonotype was observed many times. The V call is TRBV27, the J call TRBJ1-2; tentative D call: TRBD1 (5 bases). Germline lookup yields CDR1 MNHEY and CDR2 SMNVEV (reference sequence). The CDR3 contains 15 residues. V lost 3 bases, J lost 6 bases, and 17 bases lay in between. The CDR3 bases are TGTGCCAGCAGTTTTTTGGCGGGCAGGGAGCATGGCTACACCTTC. As protein: CASSFLAGREHGYTF.

V gene TRBV20-1 combines with J gene TRBJ2-5; 12 positions match TRBD1. The trim removed 6 bases at V and 5 bases at J, leaving 10 bases unmatched. This CDR3 contains 15 residues. Germline loops: CDR1 DFQATT, CDR2 SNEGSKA (reference sequence). CDR3 residues: CSANNRGQGAETQYF. The DNA of the CDR3 is TGCAGTGCCAACAACCGGGGACAGGGGGCTGAGACCCAGTACTTC.

This clonotype was counted only a few times. V is TRBV18 and J is TRBJ1-2, with 7 bases aligning to TRBD1. Unmatched junction bases numbered 10, after V lost 3 bases and J lost 6 bases. Germline lookup yields CDR1 KGHSH and CDR2 LQKENI. This CDR3 spans 15 amino acids. The CDR3: CASSPREETGNGYTF. CDR3 bases: TGTGCCAGCTCACCTCGGGAGGAGACAGGGAATGGCTACACCTTC.

The rearrangement links TRBV6-1 to TRBJ1-2; D perhaps matches TRBD1 (6 bases). V was cut by 6 bases and J by 8 bases, with 22 bases left in between. CDR1 and CDR2 (germline): MNHNS, SASEGT. The CDR3 spans 15 residues. The CDR3: CASSPGVAGAGGYTF. CDR3 DNA: TGTGCCAGCAGCCCTGGGGTTGCGGGGGCGGGAGGCTACACCTTC.

Regarding this clonotype: This sequence may be a read error, since a much larger clone differs from it by one base. The chain joins TRBV5-1 to TRBJ1-1; D gene ambiguous. CDR3 length: 13 residues. Per germline, CDR1 SGHRS and CDR2 YFSETQ. V was shortened by 6 bases and J by 2 bases, with 11 bases between the two germline ends. This CDR3 is CASKHSGNTEAFF. CDR3 DNA sequence: TGCGCCAGCAAACACTCGGGTAACACTGAAGCTTTCTTT. Together with reference TRBV5-1 and TRBJ1-1, the CDR3 gives the full variable domain: KAGVTQTPRYLIKTRGQQVTLSCSPISGHRSVSWYQQTPGQGLQFLFEYFSETQRNKGNFPGRFSGRQFSNSRSEMNVSTLELGDSALYLCASKHSGNTEAFFGQGTRLTVV.

The table lists this clonotype with a few counts. A read error may explain this, as a much larger clone is one base away. The chain uses TRBV5-1 and TRBJ2-2; D perhaps matches TRBD1 (6 bases). There are 14 residues in the CDR3. CDR1 is SGHRS and CDR2 is YFSETQ in the germline V gene. The CDR3 DNA sequence: TGCACCAGCAGCCCCGGACAGTTCACCGGGGAGCTGTTTTTT. Protein: CTSSPGQFTGELFF. The full variable domain, with the rest looked up from reference TRBV5-1 and TRBJ2-2, is KAGVTQTPRYLIKTRGQQVTLSCSPISGHRSVSWYQQTPGQGLQFLFEYFSETQRNKGNFPGRFSGRQFSNSRSEMNVSTLELGDSALYLCTSSPGQFTGELFFGEGSRLTVL.

In its sample, this clonotype was seen a few times. The rearrangement joins TRBV29-1 to TRBJ2-1; 10 bases are a match to TRBD2. This CDR3 contains 16 residues. V lost 0 bases, J lost 4 bases, and 6 bases stayed unmatched. Germline V CDR1 and CDR2: SQVTM, ANQGSEA. CDR3 in amino acids: CSVEERAGGPYNEQFF. The CDR3 nucleotides read TGCAGCGTTGAAGAAAGAGCGGGAGGGCCTTACAATGAGCAGTTCTTC.

This clonotype has at least ten counts. The chain links TRBV20-1 to TRBJ2-5; D not resolved. Trimming stripped 3 bases from V and 2 bases from J, with 16 bases between. Germline V lookup: CDR1 DFQATT, CDR2 SNEGSKA (reference sequence). The CDR3 spans 15 residues. CDR3 protein: CSASHTSPFQETQYF. Here the CDR3 DNA reads TGCAGTGCTAGTCACACAAGCCCCTTTCAAGAGACCCAGTACTTC.

This chain links TRBV11-1 with TRBJ2-3; D may be TRBD1 (6 bases). CDR3 length equals 15 residues. The germline V and J ends were trimmed by 1 base and 1 base, with 9 bases remaining between them. The germline V gene encodes CDR1 SGHAT and CDR2 FQDESV (reference sequence). The DNA of the CDR3 is TGTGCCAGCAGCTTAGTGAACAGGGGCACAGATACGCAGTATTTT. Amino acids: CASSLVNRGTDTQYF. The whole variable domain, remainder taken from reference TRBV11-1 and TRBJ2-3, is EAEVAQSPRYKITEKSQAVAFWCDPISGHATLYWYRQILGQGPELLVQFQDESVVDDSQLPKDRFSAERLKGVDSTLKIQPAELGDSAMYLCASSLVNRGTDTQYFGPGTRLTVL.

The genes are TRBV4-1 and TRBJ2-5; possibly TRBD2 for D (5 bases). Germline V CDR1 and CDR2: MGHRA, YSYEKL. The CDR3 covers 14 residues. The V end was cut by 1 base, the J end by 0 bases, with 6 bases between. In DNA, the CDR3 is TGCGCCAGCAGCCAAGTGAGGGACCAAGAGACCCAGTACTTC. This encodes CASSQVRDQETQYF.